This T cell receptor beta chain was found in a study of beta chain features in type 1 diabetes. Findings and limits, study-wide: Shortening of TCRB CDR3s, moderate but significant, appeared in all four CD4+ subsets of Type 1 diabetes patients.

To note about this clone: Its specificity is unknown.

Sorting with CD45RO/CCR7/CD25/CD127/CD95/CD27 yielded naive, central memory, regulatory and stem-like memory CD4+ cells. Sequencing targeted expressed TCRB transcripts, as all isolated RNA had been reverse transcribed. Sequenced by immunoSEQ multiplex PCR; TCRdb stores in-frame clones only, minus some. The data contain about 360,000 clones, approximately 12% of them singletons. Germline V gene data show CDR1 as DFQATT and CDR2 as SNEGSKA (reference sequence). This CDR3 is 10 amino acids long. V was pared by 4 bases and J by 2 bases, with 2 bases between. The clonotype was recovered from a man aged 18 to 35 in good health. Sequenced: naive CD4+ T cells from blood. The V and J genes are TRBV20-1 and TRBJ2-5; D not resolved. CDR3 nucleotides: TGCAGTGCTATACAAGAGACCCAGTACTTC. Its translation: CSAIQETQYF.